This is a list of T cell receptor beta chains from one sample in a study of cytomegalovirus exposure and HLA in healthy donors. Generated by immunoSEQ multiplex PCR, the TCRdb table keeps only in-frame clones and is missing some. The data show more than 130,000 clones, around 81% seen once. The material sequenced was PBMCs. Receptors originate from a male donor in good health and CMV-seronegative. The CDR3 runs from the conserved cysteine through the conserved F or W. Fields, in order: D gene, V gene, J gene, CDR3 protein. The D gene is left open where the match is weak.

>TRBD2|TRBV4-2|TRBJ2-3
CASSQDKTSGRATSTDTQYF
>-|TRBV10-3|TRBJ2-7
CAIRTPGVNEQYF
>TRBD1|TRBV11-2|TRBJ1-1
CASSQTGTGENTEAFF
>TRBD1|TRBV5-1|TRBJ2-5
CASSLQGAPQETQYF
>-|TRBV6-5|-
CASSNSYEQYF
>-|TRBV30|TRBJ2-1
CAWGRQGGGEQFF
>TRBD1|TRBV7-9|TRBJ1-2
CASSLHGTGEQGYTF
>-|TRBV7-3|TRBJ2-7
CASSPSPSYEQYF
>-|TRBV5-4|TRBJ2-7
CASSPNSYEQYF
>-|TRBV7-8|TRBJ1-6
CASSAGQVDNSPLHF
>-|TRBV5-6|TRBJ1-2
CASSLTGSPLLGYGYTF
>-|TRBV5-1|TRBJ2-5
CASSLERGGPFVQETQYF
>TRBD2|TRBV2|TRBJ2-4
CASSGPAAGRPKNIQYF
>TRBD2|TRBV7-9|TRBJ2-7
CSSSFGGSSYEQYF
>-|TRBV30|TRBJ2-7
CAWSVGQGIYEQYF
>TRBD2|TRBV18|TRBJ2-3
CASSSGTSGFTDAQYF
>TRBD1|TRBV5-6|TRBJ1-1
CASTEQGQEAFF
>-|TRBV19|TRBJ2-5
CASSTRRLQETQYF
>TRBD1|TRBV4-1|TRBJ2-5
CASSHGQGQETQYF
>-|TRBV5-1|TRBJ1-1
CASSRFSQGMNTEAFF
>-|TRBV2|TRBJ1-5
CASNLKPGNQPQHF
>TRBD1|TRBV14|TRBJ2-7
CASSQVGTGTVGQYF
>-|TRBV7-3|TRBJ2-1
CASSLAQRTGEQFF
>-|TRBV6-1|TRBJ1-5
CASSEAGGTQHF
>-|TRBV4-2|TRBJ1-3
CASSQEIRAASGNTIYF
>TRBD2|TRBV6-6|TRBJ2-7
CASTPLAGADEQYF
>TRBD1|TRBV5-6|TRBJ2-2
CASSWGTGDSGELFF
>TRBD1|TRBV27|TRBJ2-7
CASSPWGQPWEQYF
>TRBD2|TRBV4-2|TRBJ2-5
CASSQDPGLAGGIRETQYF
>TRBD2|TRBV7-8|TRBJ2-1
CASTRGGGEQFF
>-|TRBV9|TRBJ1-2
CASSADSQHNYGYTF
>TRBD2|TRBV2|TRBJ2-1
CASSVEVQAGGEQFF
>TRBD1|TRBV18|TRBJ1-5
CASSRDSVSKPQHF
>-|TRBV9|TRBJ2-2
CASSVWLNTGELFF
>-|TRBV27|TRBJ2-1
CASVGGNEQFF
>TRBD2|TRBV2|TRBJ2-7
CAIQRTSGYEQYF
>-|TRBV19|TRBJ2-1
CASSIGSSYNEQFF
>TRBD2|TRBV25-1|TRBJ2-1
CASSPSGSYNEQFF
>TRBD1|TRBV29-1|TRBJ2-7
CSVRPGTATYEQYF
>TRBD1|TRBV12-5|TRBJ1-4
CASGLGQGTNEKLFF
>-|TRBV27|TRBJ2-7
CASSLIQDPGVYEQYF
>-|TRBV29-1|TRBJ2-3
CSVEPSTGTDTQYF
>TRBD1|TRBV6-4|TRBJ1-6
CASREDRENSPLHF
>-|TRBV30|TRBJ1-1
CAWRAAGMNTEAFF
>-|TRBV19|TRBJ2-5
CASSHLISGVGETQYF